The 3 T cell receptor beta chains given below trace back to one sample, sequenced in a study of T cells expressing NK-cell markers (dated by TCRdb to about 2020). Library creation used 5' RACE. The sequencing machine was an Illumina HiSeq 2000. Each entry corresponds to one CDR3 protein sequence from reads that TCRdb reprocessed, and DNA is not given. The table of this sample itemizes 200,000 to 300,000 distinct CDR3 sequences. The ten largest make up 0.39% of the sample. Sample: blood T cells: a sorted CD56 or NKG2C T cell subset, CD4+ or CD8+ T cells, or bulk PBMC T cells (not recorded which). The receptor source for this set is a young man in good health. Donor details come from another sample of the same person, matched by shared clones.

Here the CDR3 reads CSASPRTITEQFF. The chain carries TRBV20-1 and TRBJ2-1; lacking DNA, the TRBD1 call made by TCRdb goes unchecked. The CDR3 length is 13 residues. Germline-derived CDR1 and CDR2 are DFQATT and SNEGSKA (reference sequence).

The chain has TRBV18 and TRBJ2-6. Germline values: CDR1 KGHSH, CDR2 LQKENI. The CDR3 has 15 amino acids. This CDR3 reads CASSPQRSGANVLTF.

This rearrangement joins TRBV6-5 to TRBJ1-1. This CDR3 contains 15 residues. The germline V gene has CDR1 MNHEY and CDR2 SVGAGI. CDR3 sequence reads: CASSYSRVRNTEAFF.